The source of this TCR beta chain is a study of blood T cell repertoires in COVID-19. Looking at the study overall: Acute-phase and convalescent COVID-19 samples originated in the United States, Italy and Spain. Sources were T cells, B-cell-depleted T cells, or PBMCs; the material itself was cDNA or gDNA.

Enrollees, about 18 to 100 years old, lived in approximately 24 US areas. As handled by the study authors: Counts of nucleated cells, estimated from reference gene primer amplification, were obtained. Assay used: immunoSEQ multiplex PCR; TCRdb lists only in-frame clones, some missing. V and J calls and clone size follow that table, whereas D and trimming were derived from the DNA. The profile shows some 320,000 clones, around 90% of them singletons. On this clone: The junction and the germline gene differ at one end; a read error may be behind it.

Material: PBMCs or T cells enriched from blood (not recorded which). This TCR was recovered from a man aged 60-69 years who had recovered from COVID-19.

This CDR3 is CASSLAISGMDGLF. As DNA, the CDR3 is TGTGCCAGCAGCTTAGCGATTTCGGGGATGGATGGGCTCTTC. The J gene is TRBJ2-7, the V gene TRBV7-9, with a possible D match to TRBD2 (5 bases). The germline V gene encodes CDR1 SEHNR and CDR2 FQNEAQ (reference sequence). The CDR3 spans 14 residues.